These 11 T cell receptor beta chains were sequenced from one sample in a study of beta chain features in type 1 diabetes. The study's findings and limits: In all four CD4+ subsets, TCRB CDR3 length was significantly, moderately reduced in type 1 diabetes.

Their specific antigens are unknown. Expressed TCRB transcripts were sequenced after all isolated RNA was converted to cDNA. The table came from immunoSEQ multiplex PCR; TCRdb's copy has only in-frame clones and leaves some out. Seen here are some 160,000 clones, roughly 9% observed once, and the top ten hold about 0.7%. Sequenced sample: central memory CD4+ T cells from blood. Every receptor here comes from a woman under 40 with type 1 diabetes.

This clone has a count of ten or more. Different DNA sequences within this sample yield the same CDR3. The chain carries TRBV30 and TRBJ2-2; D is possibly TRBD2 (5 bases). Germline CDR1 is GTSNPN and CDR2 is SVGIG (reference sequence). This CDR3 is built from 15 residues. V lost 0 bases and J 3 bases, leaving 11 bases between the germline ends. The CDR3 loop is CAWSVLSGHTGELFF. The CDR3 coding sequence is TGTGCCTGGAGTGTACTAAGCGGTCACACCGGGGAGCTGTTTTTT.

A few counts support this clone. The J gene is TRBJ2-3, the V gene TRBV5-1; 7 nucleotides align to TRBD2. J lost 2 bases, V lost 0 bases, and 6 bases had no gene match. In germline, CDR1 is SGHRS, CDR2 YFSETQ. This CDR3 has 16 residues. The CDR3 DNA follows: TGCGCCAGCAGCTTGGGTGCGGGAGTAGTCACAGATACGCAGTATTTT. This sequence encodes CASSLGAGVVTDTQYF.

The table lists this clone with a few counts. The genes are TRBV29-1 and TRBJ1-2; possibly TRBD1 for D (5 bases). Germline CDR1 is SQVTM and CDR2 is ANQGSEA. V was cut by 7 bases and J by 2 bases, with 14 bases left in between. This CDR3 region has 13 residues. This CDR3 is CSALDRTNYGYTF. Written as DNA, the CDR3 is TGCAGCGCCCTCGACAGAACGAACTATGGCTACACCTTC.

The chain has TRBV28 and TRBJ1-1, with D unclear. This CDR3 spans 13 amino acids. V lost 5 bases and J lost 0, with 7 bases in between. The germline V gene encodes CDR1 MDHEN and CDR2 SYDVKM. The CDR3: CASSVTVNTEAFF. The CDR3 coding sequence is TGTGCCAGCAGTGTCACAGTGAACACTGAAGCTTTCTTT.

The chain joins TRBV18 to TRBJ2-7; TRBD2 might be the D (6 bases). Germline CDR1 is KGHSH and CDR2 is LQKENI. The CDR3 spans 14 residues. V dropped 2 bases and J dropped 1 base, with 9 bases sitting between them. CDR3 residues: CASSPSGTSYEQYF. The CDR3 coding sequence is TGTGCCAGCTCACCATCTGGGACTTCCTACGAGCAGTACTTC.

CDR3 sequence reads: CASSLKLAGVNEQYF. The CDR3 nucleotides are TGCGCCAGCAGCTTGAAACTAGCGGGAGTGAACGAGCAGTACTTC. The chain uses TRBV5-1 and TRBJ2-7; 11 nucleotides line up with TRBD2. CDR1 and CDR2 from the germline V gene are SGHRS and YFSETQ. The CDR3 runs 15 residues. V shed 1 base and J 5 bases; nucleotides not matched to a gene: 5.

This clone was observed a handful of times. The chain links TRBV7-9 to TRBJ2-5, with D perhaps matching TRBD1 (5 bases). This CDR3 spans 14 amino acids. Germline V gene lookup returns CDR1 SEHNR and CDR2 FQNEAQ (reference sequence). Deletions cut 5 bases from V and 4 bases from J, with 14 bases between. CDR3 nucleotides: TGTGCCAGCAGCCATCAGGGTTTTACAGAGACCCAGTACTTC. The encoded protein is CASSHQGFTETQYF.

In this sample, this clone turned up a few times. This rearrangement joins TRBV30 to TRBJ2-1; TRBD2 matches at 8 bases. Germline trimming cut 2 bases from V and 9 bases from J; bases unmatched to any gene: 6. From germline, CDR1 is GTSNPN and CDR2 SVGIG (reference sequence). CDR3 length: 13 amino acids. The CDR3 DNA reads TGTGCCTGGAGTAGCGGGAGCTGGGGTGAGCAGTTCTTC. Encoded protein: CAWSSGSWGEQFF.

In its sample, this clone was seen many times. The chain is built from TRBV7-8 and TRBJ2-1, with D uncertain. Trimming took off 1 base at V and 7 bases at J, with 11 bases between the two ends. This CDR3 has 14 amino acids. The germline gives CDR1 SGHVS, CDR2 FQNEAQ. The chain's CDR3 is CASSLGPWANEQFF. The CDR3 coding sequence is TGTGCCAGCAGCTTAGGGCCGTGGGCAAATGAGCAGTTCTTC.

This rearrangement joins TRBV2 to TRBJ2-2, with 8 bases fitting TRBD1. Trimming took 5 bases from V and 5 from J; bases not matched to a gene: 1. The CDR3 is made up of 13 amino acids. Germline V gene data show CDR1 as SNHLY and CDR2 as FYNNEI. The CDR3 region is CASSTGGTGELFF. CDR3 DNA sequence: TGTGCCAGCAGTACAGGGGGGACCGGGGAGCTGTTTTTT.

The chain uses TRBV27 and TRBJ2-6; 9 bases agree with TRBD1. In germline, CDR1 is MNHEY, CDR2 SMNVEV (reference sequence). The CDR3 totals 19 residues. Trimming took 4 bases from V and 0 from J; bases not matched to a gene: 10. Here the CDR3 DNA reads TGTGCCAGCAGTTCCCCCGGGACAGGGTCTTCCTCTGGGGCCAACGTCCTGACTTTC. This codes for CASSSPGTGSSSGANVLTF.